The present T cell receptor beta chain was sequenced within a study of naive and memory T cell subsets. An equimolar mix of two oligonucleotides served as the beta constant-region primer for TRBC1 and TRBC2. Ligation attached a single-stranded oligonucleotide with a 12-nucleotide UMI and the SP2 primer to the cDNA 3' end. TCRdb used MiXCR to reprocess the UMI-ligation and nested PCR reads, holding one entry per CDR3 protein. Of around 90,000 distinct CDR3 sequences listed, around 6.5% are singletons. With regard to this clonotype: No antigen is known for it.

Overall study results and limits: A clonotype means one alpha or beta sequence, not an alpha/beta pair. There was no ground truth to check naive and memory subset results.

V was clipped by 0 bases and J by 2 bases, with 19 bases between them. Germline V gene data show CDR1 as LGHNA and CDR2 as YSLEER. The CDR3 consists of 18 residues. The V call is TRBV4-3, the J call TRBJ2-5; D gene ambiguous. This TCR was sampled from a human donor in good health. What was sequenced was central memory CD4+ T cells from blood. This CDR3 reads CASSQEAYLPSYQETQYF. The CDR3, as DNA: TGCGCCAGCAGCCAAGAGGCCTACTTGCCCTCTTATCAAGAGACCCAGTACTTC.